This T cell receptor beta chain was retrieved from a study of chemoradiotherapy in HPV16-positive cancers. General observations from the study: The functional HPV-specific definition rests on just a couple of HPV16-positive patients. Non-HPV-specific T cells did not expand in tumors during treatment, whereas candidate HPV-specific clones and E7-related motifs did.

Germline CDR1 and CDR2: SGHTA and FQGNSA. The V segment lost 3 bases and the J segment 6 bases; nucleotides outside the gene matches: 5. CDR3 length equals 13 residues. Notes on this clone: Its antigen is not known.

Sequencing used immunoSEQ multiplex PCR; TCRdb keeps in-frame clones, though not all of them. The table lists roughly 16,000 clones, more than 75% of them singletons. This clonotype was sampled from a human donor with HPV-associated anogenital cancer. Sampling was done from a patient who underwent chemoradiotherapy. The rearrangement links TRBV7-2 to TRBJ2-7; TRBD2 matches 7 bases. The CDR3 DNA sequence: TGTGCCAGCAGCTTCATCACGGGGGGCGAGCAGTACTTC. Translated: CASSFITGGEQYF.